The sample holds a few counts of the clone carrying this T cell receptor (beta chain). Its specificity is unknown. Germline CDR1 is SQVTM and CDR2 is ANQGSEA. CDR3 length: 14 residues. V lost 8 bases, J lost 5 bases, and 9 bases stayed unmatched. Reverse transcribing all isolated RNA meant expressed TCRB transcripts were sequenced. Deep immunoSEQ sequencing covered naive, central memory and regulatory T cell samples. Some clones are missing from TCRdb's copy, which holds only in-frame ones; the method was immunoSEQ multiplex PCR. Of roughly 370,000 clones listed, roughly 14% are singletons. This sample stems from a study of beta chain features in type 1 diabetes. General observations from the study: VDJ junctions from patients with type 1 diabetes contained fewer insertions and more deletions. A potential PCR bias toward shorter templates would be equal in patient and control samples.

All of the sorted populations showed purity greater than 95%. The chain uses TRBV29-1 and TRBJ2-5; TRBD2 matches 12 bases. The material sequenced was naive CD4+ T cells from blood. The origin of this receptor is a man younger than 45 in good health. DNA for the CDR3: TGCAGCACGACTACTAGCGGGAGGTTTGAGACCCAGTACTTC. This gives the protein CSTTTSGRFETQYF. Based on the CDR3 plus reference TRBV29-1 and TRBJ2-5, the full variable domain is SAVISQKPSRDICQRGTSLTIQCQVDSQVTMMFWYRQQPGQSLTLIATANQGSEATYESGFVIDKFPISRPNLTFSTLTVSNMSPEDSSIYLCSTTTSGRFETQYFGPGTRLLVL.